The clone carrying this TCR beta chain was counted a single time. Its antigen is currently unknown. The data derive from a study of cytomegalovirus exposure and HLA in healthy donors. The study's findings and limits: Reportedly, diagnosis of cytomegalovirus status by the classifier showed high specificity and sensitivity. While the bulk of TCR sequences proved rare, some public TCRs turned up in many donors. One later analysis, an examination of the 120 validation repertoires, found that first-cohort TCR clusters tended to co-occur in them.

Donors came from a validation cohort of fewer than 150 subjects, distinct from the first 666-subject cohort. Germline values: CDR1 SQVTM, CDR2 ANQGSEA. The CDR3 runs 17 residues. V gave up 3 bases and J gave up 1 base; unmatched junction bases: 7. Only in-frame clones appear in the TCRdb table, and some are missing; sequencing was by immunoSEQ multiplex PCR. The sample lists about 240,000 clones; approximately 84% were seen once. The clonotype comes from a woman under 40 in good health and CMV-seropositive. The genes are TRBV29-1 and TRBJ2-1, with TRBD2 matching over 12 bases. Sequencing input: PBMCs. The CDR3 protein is CSVDGLAGGLSYNEQFF. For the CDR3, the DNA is TGCAGCGTTGATGGGCTAGCGGGAGGGCTGTCCTACAATGAGCAGTTCTTC.